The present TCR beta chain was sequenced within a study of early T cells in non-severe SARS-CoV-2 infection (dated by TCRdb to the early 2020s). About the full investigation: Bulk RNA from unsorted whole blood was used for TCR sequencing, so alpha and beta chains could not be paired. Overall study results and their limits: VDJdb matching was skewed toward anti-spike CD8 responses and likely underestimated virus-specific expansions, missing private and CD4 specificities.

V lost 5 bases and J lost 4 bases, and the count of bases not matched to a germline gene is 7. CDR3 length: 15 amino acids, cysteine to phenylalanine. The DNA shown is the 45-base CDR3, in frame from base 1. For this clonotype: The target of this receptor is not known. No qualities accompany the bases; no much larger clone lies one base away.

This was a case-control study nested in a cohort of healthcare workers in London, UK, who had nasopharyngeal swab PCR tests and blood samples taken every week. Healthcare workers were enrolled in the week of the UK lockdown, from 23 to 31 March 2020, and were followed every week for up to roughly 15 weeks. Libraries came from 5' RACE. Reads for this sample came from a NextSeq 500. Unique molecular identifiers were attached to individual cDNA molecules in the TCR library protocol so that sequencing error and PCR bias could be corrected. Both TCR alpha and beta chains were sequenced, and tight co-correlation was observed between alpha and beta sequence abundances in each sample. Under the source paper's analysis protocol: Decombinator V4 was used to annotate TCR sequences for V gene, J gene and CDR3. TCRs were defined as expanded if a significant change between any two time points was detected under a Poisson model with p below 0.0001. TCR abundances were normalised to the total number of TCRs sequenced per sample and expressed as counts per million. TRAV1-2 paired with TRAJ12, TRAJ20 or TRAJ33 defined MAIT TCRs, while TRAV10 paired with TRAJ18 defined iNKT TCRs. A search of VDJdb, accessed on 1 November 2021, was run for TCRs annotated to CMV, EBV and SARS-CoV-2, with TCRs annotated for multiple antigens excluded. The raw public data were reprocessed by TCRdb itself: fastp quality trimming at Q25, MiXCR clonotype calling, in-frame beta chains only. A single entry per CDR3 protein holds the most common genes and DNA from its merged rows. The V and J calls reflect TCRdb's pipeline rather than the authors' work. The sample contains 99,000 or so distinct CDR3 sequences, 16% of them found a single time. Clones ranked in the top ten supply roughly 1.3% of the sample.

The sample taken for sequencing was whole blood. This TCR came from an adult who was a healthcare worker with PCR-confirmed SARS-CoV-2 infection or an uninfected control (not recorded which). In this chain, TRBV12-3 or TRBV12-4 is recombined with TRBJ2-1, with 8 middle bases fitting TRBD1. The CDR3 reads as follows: CASSQLDRVYNEQFF. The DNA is TGTGCCAGCAGTCAACTGGACAGGGTGTACAATGAGCAGTTCTTC.